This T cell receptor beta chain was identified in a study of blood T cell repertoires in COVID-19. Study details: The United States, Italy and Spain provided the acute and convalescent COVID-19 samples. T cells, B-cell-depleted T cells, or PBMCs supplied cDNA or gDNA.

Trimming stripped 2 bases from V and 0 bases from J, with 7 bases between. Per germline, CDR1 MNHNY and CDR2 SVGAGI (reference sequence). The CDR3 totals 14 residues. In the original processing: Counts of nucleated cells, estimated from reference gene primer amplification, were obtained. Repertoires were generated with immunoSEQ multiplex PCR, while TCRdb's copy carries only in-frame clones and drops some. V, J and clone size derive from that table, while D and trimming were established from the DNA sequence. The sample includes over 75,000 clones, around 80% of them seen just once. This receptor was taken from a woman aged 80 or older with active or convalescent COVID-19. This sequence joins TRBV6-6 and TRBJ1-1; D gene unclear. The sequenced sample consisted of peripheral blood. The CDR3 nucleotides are TGTGCCAGCAGTTACCAGGTGATGAACACTGAAGCTTTCTTT. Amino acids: CASSYQVMNTEAFF.